This T cell receptor beta chain was identified in a study of blood T cells in healthy people across ages. Comments on this clonotype: The antigen remains undetermined.

PCR was performed a second time for about 7 to 12 cycles using a sample-barcoded 5' primer and a J-beta primer mix. Via MiXCR, TCRdb re-called the 5' RACE reads, giving one row per CDR3 protein. The repertoire holds 800,000 or so distinct CDR3 sequences, roughly 25% seen once, with under 4% in the top ten. General observations from the study: Changes seen in expanded clonotypes were possibly confounded by donor CMV status left unknown.

Germline V gives CDR1 SQVTM, CDR2 ANQGSEA. The CDR3 runs 12 residues. V was clipped by 5 bases and J by 7 bases, with 12 bases between them. These records were also assigned to another study, of T cells of mothers and their children. That paper notes: For cDNA synthesis, the complete extracted RNA was used (around 1.4 ug per 15 ul).

The TCR comes from a boy between 10 and 17 years old in good health. Sequencing used blood. The gene calls are TRBV29-1 and TRBJ2-4; D possibly uses TRBD1 or TRBD2 (5 bases each). DNA for the CDR3: TGCAGCGTTTGGGACCTCATGAACATTCAGTACTTC. It yields the protein CSVWDLMNIQYF. Complete variable domain (other parts from reference TRBV29-1 and TRBJ2-4): SAVISQKPSRDICQRGTSLTIQCQVDSQVTMMFWYRQQPGQSLTLIATANQGSEATYESGFVIDKFPISRPNLTFSTLTVSNMSPEDSSIYLCSVWDLMNIQYFGAGTRLSVL.